This T cell receptor (beta chain) was sequenced during a study of cytomegalovirus exposure and HLA in healthy donors. Study information: The study placed 80% to 90% of its approximately 400 genotyped donors in the Caucasian-associated ancestry cluster.

The CDR3 runs to 17 residues. Germline CDR1 LGHNA, CDR2 YSLEER. Trimming stripped 0 bases from V and 0 bases from J, with 11 bases between. The PCR contained 60 Vbeta and 13 Jbeta primers. Profiled with immunoSEQ multiplex PCR; TCRdb holds only in-frame clones, not every one. The table records roughly 200,000 clones, 79% of them present only once. Study results and caveats: Later examination showed HLA-associated TCR beta chains had greater clonal expansion than equally common others. Association with HLA alleles at 0.05 false discovery rate was found for some 18,000 TCR beta sequences in a later analysis. A classifier reportedly called cytomegalovirus status with high sensitivity and specificity.

Details on this clone: Its specificity is unknown.

The J gene is TRBJ2-2, the V gene TRBV4-3; D is perhaps TRBD2 (6 bases). This TCR was sampled from a woman aged 25-40 years in good health and CMV-seropositive. The specimen sequenced was PBMCs. The CDR3 spells CASSQDPSGSNTGELFF. DNA of the CDR3: TGCGCCAGCAGCCAAGATCCGAGCGGGTCGAACACCGGGGAGCTGTTTTTT.